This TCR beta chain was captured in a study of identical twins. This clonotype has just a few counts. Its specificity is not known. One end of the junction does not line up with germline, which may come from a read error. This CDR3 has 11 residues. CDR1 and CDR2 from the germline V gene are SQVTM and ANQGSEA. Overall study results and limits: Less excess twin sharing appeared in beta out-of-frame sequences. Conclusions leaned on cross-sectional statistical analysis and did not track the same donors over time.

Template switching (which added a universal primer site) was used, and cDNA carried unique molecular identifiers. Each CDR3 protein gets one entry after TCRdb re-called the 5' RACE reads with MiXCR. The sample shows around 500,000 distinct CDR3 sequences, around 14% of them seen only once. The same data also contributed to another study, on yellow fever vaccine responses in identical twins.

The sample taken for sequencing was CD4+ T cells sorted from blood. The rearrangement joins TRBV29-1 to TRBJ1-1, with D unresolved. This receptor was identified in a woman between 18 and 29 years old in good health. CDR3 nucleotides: TGCAGCGTTGAGTGGAACAGTGAAGCTTTCTTT. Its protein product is CSVEWNSEAFF.